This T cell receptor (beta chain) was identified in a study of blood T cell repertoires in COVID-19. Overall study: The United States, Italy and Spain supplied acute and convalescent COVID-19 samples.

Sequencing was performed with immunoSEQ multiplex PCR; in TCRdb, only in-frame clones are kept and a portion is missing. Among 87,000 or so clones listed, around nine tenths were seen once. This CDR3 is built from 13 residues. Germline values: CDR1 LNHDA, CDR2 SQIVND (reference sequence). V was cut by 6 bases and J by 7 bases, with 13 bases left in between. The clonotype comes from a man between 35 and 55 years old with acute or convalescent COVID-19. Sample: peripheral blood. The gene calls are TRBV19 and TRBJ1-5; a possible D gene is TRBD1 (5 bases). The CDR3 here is CASSGGEDQPQHF. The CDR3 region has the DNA TGTGCCAGTAGCGGGGGGGAGGACCAGCCCCAGCATTTT. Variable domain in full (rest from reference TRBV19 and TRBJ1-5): DGGITQSPKYLFRKEGQNVTLSCEQNLNHDAMYWYRQDPGQGLRLIYYSQIVNDFQKGDIAEGYSVSREKKESFPLTVTSAQKNPTAFYLCASSGGEDQPQHFGDGTRLSIL.